The 17 T cell receptor beta chains given below trace back to one sample, sequenced in a study of response to subunit inactivated influenza vaccine. Each CDR3 protein is one row after TCRdb ran MiXCR on the RT-PCR reads. The sample lists hundreds of thousands of distinct CDR3 sequences; approximately 15% were seen once. Sequenced material: PBMCs from blood, taken 14 to 15 days before vaccination. The receptors shown here come from a man aged 45 to 65 who received an inactivated influenza vaccine.

The chain joins TRBV7-9 to TRBJ2-7; TRBD1 aligns across 10 bases. Germline V gene lookup returns CDR1 SEHNR and CDR2 FQNEAQ (reference sequence). V lost 5 bases and J lost 7; bases outside the gene matches: 14. The CDR3 loop spans 16 amino acids. The CDR3 protein is CASSAPETGTGDEQYF. The DNA of the CDR3 is TGTGCCAGCAGCGCGCCGGAGACCGGGACAGGGGATGAGCAGTACTTC.

The sample holds many counts of this clonotype. The J gene is TRBJ1-2, the V gene TRBV5-1, with 7 bases matching TRBD1. The CDR3 is 14 amino acids. The trim removed 2 bases at V and 3 bases at J, leaving 4 bases unmatched. Germline V gene data show CDR1 as SGHRS and CDR2 as YFSETQ. Written as DNA, the CDR3 is TGCGCCAGCAGCTTAGTCGGACAGGACTATGGCTACACCTTC. It specifies CASSLVGQDYGYTF.

This clonotype was detected many times. The chain joins TRBV10-3 to TRBJ2-7; D gene ambiguous. The CDR3 is made up of 13 amino acids. Trimming left V 0 bases short and J 1 base short, with 4 bases between. Germline lookup yields CDR1 ENHRY and CDR2 SYGVKD. CDR3 sequence reads: CAISESSSYEQYF. The DNA for the CDR3 is TGTGCCATCAGTGAGTCGTCGTCCTACGAGCAGTACTTC.

The chain uses TRBV7-2 and TRBJ2-1; TRBD2 matches 12 bases. CDR1 is SGHTA and CDR2 is FQGNSA in the germline V gene. The CDR3 sequence is 15 residues long. Unmatched junction bases numbered 6, after V lost 5 bases and J lost 7 bases. CDR3 sequence (DNA): TGTGCCAGCAGCCCGAGGACTAGCGGGGAAAATGAGCAGTTCTTC. Protein: CASSPRTSGENEQFF. Looking up the rest from reference TRBV7-2 and TRBJ2-1 gives the full variable domain: GAGVSQSPSNKVTEKGKDVELRCDPISGHTALYWYRQSLGQGLEFLIYFQGNSAPDKSGLPSDRFSAERTGGSVSTLTIQRTQQEDSAVYLCASSPRTSGENEQFFGPGTRLTVL.

In its sample, this clonotype was seen many times. V usage is TRBV28 and J usage is TRBJ2-3; TRBD2 agrees at 15 bases. The CDR3 covers 18 residues. Per the germline V gene, CDR1 is MDHEN and CDR2 is SYDVKM. The ends lost 6 bases at V and 0 bases at J; junction bases unmatched: 7. This CDR3 is CASSRTSGRAFSTDTQYF. The CDR3 DNA is TGTGCCAGCAGCCGGACTAGCGGGAGGGCCTTTAGCACAGATACGCAGTATTTT.

This clonotype was found many times. V and J are TRBV12-3 or TRBV12-4 and TRBJ1-1; TRBD1 aligns across 8 bases. CDR3 size: 14 residues. The trim removed 7 bases at V and 4 bases at J, leaving 8 bases unmatched. CDR3 amino acids: CASTTGGRFTEAFF. CDR3 DNA: TGTGCCAGCACTACAGGGGGAAGGTTCACTGAAGCTTTCTTT.

This clonotype has ten or more counts. The V call is TRBV4-3, the J call TRBJ2-2; no definite D call. Germline CDR1 reads LGHNA; CDR2 reads YSLEER. The length of the CDR3 is 15 residues. Trimming took off 0 bases at V and 1 base at J, with 6 bases between the two ends. CDR3 in DNA: TGCGCCAGCAGCCAAGATTCCATGAACACCGGGGAGCTGTTTTTT. Its protein product is CASSQDSMNTGELFF.

The chain has TRBV20-1 and TRBJ1-2; TRBD1 agrees at 8 bases. This CDR3 is 13 amino acids long. The V and J ends lost 3 bases and 2 bases, in that order; junction bases with no gene match: 2. Germline V gene sequence: CDR1 DFQATT, CDR2 SNEGSKA (reference sequence). CDR3 sequence (DNA): TGCAGTGCTAGGGGACAGGACAACTATGGCTACACCTTC. As protein: CSARGQDNYGYTF.

The rearrangement links TRBV7-2 to TRBJ2-1; the match to TRBD2 covers 9 bases. This CDR3 region has 16 residues. The germline CDR1 and CDR2 sequences are SGHTA and FQGNSA. The trim removed 5 bases at V and 7 bases at J, leaving 12 bases unmatched. CDR3: CASSPQGAGGRNEQFF. CDR3 DNA sequence: TGTGCCAGCAGCCCCCAGGGAGCGGGGGGCAGGAATGAGCAGTTCTTC.

The V gene is TRBV28, the J gene TRBJ2-7; TRBD1 matches at 9 bases. Germline CDR1 is MDHEN and CDR2 is SYDVKM. Trimming took 3 bases from V and 2 from J; bases not matched to a gene: 5. The CDR3 covers 15 residues. This CDR3 reads CASSFPGTGTYEQYF. For the CDR3, the DNA is TGTGCCAGCAGTTTTCCCGGGACAGGGACCTACGAGCAGTACTTC.

The rearrangement links TRBV15 to TRBJ2-7; D gene ambiguous. Germline values: CDR1 LNHNV, CDR2 YYDKDF (reference sequence). V lost 0 bases, J lost 10 bases, and 10 bases lay in between. This CDR3 is 12 amino acids long. The CDR3 sequence is CATSRDLIPQYF. CDR3 coding DNA: TGTGCCACCAGCAGAGATCTTATTCCACAGTACTTC.

This rearrangement joins TRBV29-1 to TRBJ2-5; weak D call: TRBD1 (6 bases). Germline lookup yields CDR1 SQVTM and CDR2 ANQGSEA. Trimming removed 7 bases from V and 4 bases from J, with 13 bases in between. The CDR3 runs to 12 residues. The CDR3 is CSAGRGGETQYF. DNA of the CDR3: TGCAGCGCGGGTCGAGGGGGAGAGACCCAGTACTTC. The full variable domain, completed using reference TRBV29-1 and TRBJ2-5, is SAVISQKPSRDICQRGTSLTIQCQVDSQVTMMFWYRQQPGQSLTLIATANQGSEATYESGFVIDKFPISRPNLTFSTLTVSNMSPEDSSIYLCSAGRGGETQYFGPGTRLLVL.

V is TRBV20-1 and J is TRBJ2-1; 8 bases agree with TRBD1. The germline V gene encodes CDR1 DFQATT and CDR2 SNEGSKA (reference sequence). The junction had 11 bases not matched to a gene; V was cut back by 4 bases and J by 6 bases. The CDR3 is 15 residues long. The CDR3 region is CSATPRTGFTNEQFF. CDR3 bases: TGCAGTGCTACGCCCCGGACAGGGTTCACCAATGAGCAGTTCTTC.

The chain is built from TRBV2 and TRBJ2-7; weak D call: TRBD2 (5 bases). The CDR3 spans 14 residues. The germline V gene encodes CDR1 SNHLY and CDR2 FYNNEI. Deletions cut 4 bases from V and 2 bases from J, with 12 bases between. In DNA, the CDR3 is TGTGCCAGCAGTGTAACGGGGATCGCCTACGAGCAGTACTTC. It specifies CASSVTGIAYEQYF.

The chain uses TRBV4-3 and TRBJ1-2, with TRBD1 matching 7 bases. There are 17 residues in the CDR3. Losses at the gene ends were 4 bases for V and 3 bases for J; bases not matched to a gene: 14. Germline CDR1 and CDR2: LGHNA and YSLEER. DNA for the CDR3: TGCGCCAGCAGCCGAGGCGTGGGGGACAGCTGGTACTATGGCTACACCTTC. Its protein product is CASSRGVGDSWYYGYTF.

The V call is TRBV7-8, the J call TRBJ1-2; D gene unclear. Germline CDR1 reads SGHVS; CDR2 reads FQNEAQ. This CDR3 has 16 residues. V shed 5 bases and J shed 3 bases, with 19 bases lying between them. CDR3 protein: CASSPLGLTGYYGYTF. The CDR3 nucleotides read TGTGCCAGCAGCCCACTCGGGTTGACCGGTTACTATGGCTACACCTTC.

This clonotype occurred a few times. The chain joins TRBV15 to TRBJ2-5; 8 bases line up with TRBD2. The CDR3 spans 17 residues. Trimming cost V 0 bases and J 7 bases; bases outside gene matches: 13. The germline V gene encodes CDR1 LNHNV and CDR2 YYDKDF (reference sequence). As DNA, the CDR3 is TGTGCCACCAGCAGAGAGGGCCCCCGCGCGGGGGGTGGGACCCAGTACTTC. Translated: CATSREGPRAGGGTQYF. Filled out from reference TRBV15 and TRBJ2-5, the complete variable domain reads DAMVIQNPRYQVTQFGKPVTLSCSQTLNHNVMYWYQQKSSQAPKLLFHYYDKDFNNEADTPDNFQSRRPNTSFCFLDIRSPGLGDTAMYLCATSREGPRAGGGTQYFGPGTRLLVL.